A single sample gave rise to the 22 T cell receptor beta chains below, sequenced in a study of blood T cell repertoires in COVID-19. Only in-frame clones appear in the TCRdb table, and some are missing; sequencing was by immunoSEQ multiplex PCR. Among under 250,000 clones listed, approximately 90% were seen once. Material: peripheral blood. These receptor sequences come from a man aged 50 to 60 with COVID-19, enrolled during active disease.

The CDR3 loop reads CASSLASGLSTDTQYF. DNA of the CDR3: TGCGCCAGCAGCTTGGCGTCAGGGCTGAGCACAGATACGCAGTATTTT. The rearrangement links TRBV5-1 to TRBJ2-3, with D possibly being TRBD1 (5 bases). The CDR3 has 16 residues. From germline, CDR1 is SGHRS and CDR2 YFSETQ. Deletions cut 0 bases from V and 0 bases from J, with 11 bases between. The whole variable domain, filled in from reference TRBV5-1 and TRBJ2-3, reads KAGVTQTPRYLIKTRGQQVTLSCSPISGHRSVSWYQQTPGQGLQFLFEYFSETQRNKGNFPGRFSGRQFSNSRSEMNVSTLELGDSALYLCASSLASGLSTDTQYFGPGTRLTVL.

DNA of the CDR3: TGTGCCAGCAGTCGGGGACAGGGGACGCTGAGCGGCTACACCTTC. Protein product: CASSRGQGTLSGYTF. The V call is TRBV6-5, the J call TRBJ1-2; TRBD1 agrees at 10 bases. With 5 bases clipped from V and 8 bases from J, the junction kept 11 bases outside the gene matches. From germline, CDR1 is MNHEY and CDR2 SVGAGI. The CDR3 loop spans 15 amino acids.

The CDR3 loop reads CATSPGQGLDTQYF. CDR3 coding DNA: TGTGCCACCAGCCCGGGACAGGGATTAGATACGCAGTATTTT. The chain is built from TRBV24-1 and TRBJ2-3; TRBD1 matches at 9 bases. This CDR3 has 14 amino acids. From germline, CDR1 is KGHDR and CDR2 SFDVKD. V lost 7 bases, J lost 5 bases, and 6 bases stayed unmatched.

This chain's CDR3 is CASSLVQRGADTQYF. CDR3 sequence (DNA): TGTGCCAGCAGCTTAGTTCAGCGGGGGGCAGATACGCAGTATTTT. The chain recombines TRBV13 with TRBJ2-3; TRBD2 agrees at 9 bases. The length of the CDR3 is 15 residues. In germline, CDR1 is PRHDT, CDR2 FYEKMQ (reference sequence). Trimming cost V 1 base and J 4 bases; bases outside gene matches: 3.

The chain employs TRBV13 and TRBJ1-2, with D unresolved. V lost 3 bases and J lost 10, with 12 bases in between. The CDR3 is 12 amino acids. Germline V gives CDR1 PRHDT, CDR2 FYEKMQ (reference sequence). CDR3 nucleotides: TGTGCCAGCAGCTTCTCGCGCGGAGACTACACCTTC. It codes for CASSFSRGDYTF. The full variable domain, with the rest looked up from reference TRBV13 and TRBJ1-2, is AAGVIQSPRHLIKEKRETATLKCYPIPRHDTVYWYQQGPGQDPQFLISFYEKMQSDKGSIPDRFSAQQFSDYHSELNMSSLELGDSALYFCASSFSRGDYTFGSGTRLTVV.

The chain employs TRBV19 and TRBJ1-3; D is ambiguous. The V end was cut by 8 bases, the J end by 0 bases, with 8 bases between. Germline values: CDR1 LNHDA, CDR2 SQIVND (reference sequence). The CDR3 consists of 13 residues. The CDR3 spells CASELSSGNTIYF. The CDR3, as DNA: TGTGCCAGTGAACTTAGCTCTGGAAACACCATATATTTT.

The chain uses TRBV9 and TRBJ1-1; D uncertain. V lost 0 bases to trimming and J lost 5 bases, with 11 bases between them. The germline V gene encodes CDR1 SGDLS and CDR2 YYNGEE. The CDR3 is 14 residues long. The CDR3 bases are TGTGCCAGCAGCGTAGGGTCCCGAGAGACTGAAGCTTTCTTT. Residues: CASSVGSRETEAFF.

This sequence joins TRBV24-1 and TRBJ2-2; maybe TRBD1 (6 bases). V dropped 0 bases and J dropped 2 bases, with 15 bases sitting between them. Per germline, CDR1 KGHDR and CDR2 SFDVKD. This CDR3 is built from 18 residues. The DNA for the CDR3 is TGTGCCACCAGTGATTTGGGGGGCTCGGACATCAACACCGGGGAGCTGTTTTTT. This encodes CATSDLGGSDINTGELFF.

This clone has just a few counts. The chain combines TRBV11-3 with TRBJ1-4, with TRBD1 matching over 9 bases. V shed 5 bases, J shed 3 bases, and the junction held 4 bases outside the gene matches. The CDR3 loop spans 15 amino acids. From germline, CDR1 is SGHNT and CDR2 YENEEA. The CDR3 DNA reads as TGTGCCAGCAGCATCACAGGGGGCCCTAATGAAAAACTGTTTTTT. Translating gives CASSITGGPNEKLFF.

The CDR3 is CASSLYGTVDNSPLHF. The DNA for the CDR3 is TGTGCCAGCAGTTTATATGGGACAGTCGATAATTCACCCCTCCACTTT. The rearrangement joins TRBV27 to TRBJ1-6, with 7 bases identical to TRBD1. J was trimmed by 5 bases and V by 1 base; bases with no gene match: 5. The length of the CDR3 is 16 residues. Germline V gene data show CDR1 as MNHEY and CDR2 as SMNVEV (reference sequence).

The chain recombines TRBV6-2 or TRBV6-3 with TRBJ1-2; the D is unclear. The CDR3 is made up of 15 amino acids. Germline CDR1 MNHEY, CDR2 SVGEGT. V lost 4 bases and J lost 2, with 14 bases in between. The CDR3 sequence: CASSLVLQQNYGYTF. CDR3 sequence (DNA): TGTGCCAGCAGTTTAGTTCTACAGCAGAACTATGGCTACACCTTC.

The chain is built from TRBV6-5 and TRBJ2-2, with 9 bases that match TRBD1. The CDR3 loop spans 15 amino acids. The J segment lost 2 bases and the V segment lost 6 bases, leaving 4 bases of the junction unmatched. CDR1 and CDR2 (germline): MNHEY, SVGAGI. The CDR3 DNA reads as TGTGCCAGCAGGCGACAGGGGGGAAACACCGGGGAGCTGTTTTTT. Translation gives CASRRQGGNTGELFF.

In this sample, this clone turned up a few times. The rearrangement joins TRBV11-2 to TRBJ2-1, with 7 bases matching TRBD1. The V gene end was trimmed by 0 bases and the J gene end by 15 bases; junction bases not matched to a gene: 8. Germline V gene sequence: CDR1 SGHAT, CDR2 FQNNGV. This CDR3 is built from 13 residues. CDR3 DNA: TGTGCCAGCAGCTTAGAACAGGACAGGCATACGTTCTTC. Protein sequence: CASSLEQDRHTFF. The full variable domain, in which reference TRBV11-2 and TRBJ2-1 provide the parts outside the CDR3, is EAGVAQSPRYKIIEKRQSVAFWCNPISGHATLYWYQQILGQGPKLLIQFQNNGVVDDSQLPKDRFSAERLKGVDSTLKIQPAKLEDSAVYLCASSLEQDRHTFFGPGTRLTVL.

The genes are TRBV14 and TRBJ1-1, with 7 bases aligning to TRBD1. CDR3 length: 17 amino acids. V dropped 0 bases and J dropped 4; count of bases not matched to a gene: 11. From germline, CDR1 is SGHDN and CDR2 FVKESK. CDR3 region: CASSQDAGGFLFTEAFF. CDR3 nucleotide sequence: TGTGCCAGCAGCCAAGATGCAGGGGGGTTTCTCTTCACTGAAGCTTTCTTT. The full variable domain, in which reference TRBV14 and TRBJ1-1 provide the parts outside the CDR3, is EAGVTQFPSHSVIEKGQTVTLRCDPISGHDNLYWYRRVMGKEIKFLLHFVKESKQDESGMPNNRFLAERTGGTYSTLKVQPAELEDSGVYFCASSQDAGGFLFTEAFFGQGTRLTVV.

This clone was found once. The V and J genes are TRBV19 and TRBJ2-1; 13 bases match TRBD2. V lost 5 bases, J lost 4 bases, and 8 bases stayed unmatched. The CDR3 covers 17 residues. The germline CDR1 and CDR2 sequences are LNHDA and SQIVND (reference sequence). CDR3 region: CASSARLAGGFYNEQFF. CDR3 DNA: TGTGCCAGTAGTGCTCGACTAGCGGGGGGATTTTACAATGAGCAGTTCTTC.

This chain connects TRBV21-1 to TRBJ2-7; the table assigns TRBD1, which was not confirmed against the DNA. TRBV21-1 is shown as a pseudogene. This CDR3 has 14 residues. The CDR3 region is CASSRTGGSGEQYF. The CDR3 nucleotides are TGTGCCAGCAGCAGAACAGGGGGCTCGGGGGAGCAGTACTTC.

The chain employs TRBV6-2 or TRBV6-3 and TRBJ2-1; 7 bases are a match to TRBD1. The trim removed 0 bases at V and 7 bases at J, leaving 9 bases unmatched. Germline CDR1 is MNHEY and CDR2 is SVGEGT. The CDR3 is 16 amino acids. CDR3 residues: CASSYSGNRGGNEQFF. CDR3 sequence (DNA): TGTGCCAGCAGTTACTCGGGGAACAGGGGCGGGAATGAGCAGTTCTTC.

This clone was detected only a few times. The chain employs TRBV4-3 and TRBJ2-7, with D perhaps TRBD1 (6 bases). The CDR3 has 14 amino acids. Looked up from germline, CDR1 is LGHNA and CDR2 is YSLEER. Trimming took 3 bases from V and 0 from J, leaving 9 bases between them. CDR3 nucleotides: TGCGCCAGCAGCCAGGGGACACTCTCCTACGAGCAGTACTTC. Amino acid sequence: CASSQGTLSYEQYF.

The count of this clone is one. The chain employs TRBV2 and TRBJ2-7, with 8 bases fitting TRBD2. CDR1 and CDR2 from the germline V gene are SNHLY and FYNNEI. Trimming took 2 bases from V and 1 from J; bases not matched to a gene: 13. CDR3 length: 18 residues. This CDR3 is CASSEWKTLAGKSYEQYF. The CDR3 DNA is TGTGCCAGCAGTGAATGGAAGACTTTAGCGGGAAAGTCCTACGAGCAGTACTTC.

V is TRBV5-1 and J is TRBJ2-1, with TRBD1 matching over 8 bases. CDR1 is SGHRS and CDR2 is YFSETQ in the germline V gene. The J segment lost 0 bases and the V segment lost 4 bases, leaving 6 bases of the junction unmatched. This CDR3 contains 16 residues. CDR3 coding DNA: TGCGCCAGCAGCGACCAGGGGGCAATCTCCTACAATGAGCAGTTCTTC. Translated: CASSDQGAISYNEQFF.

The genes are TRBV13 and TRBJ2-7; tentative D call: TRBD1 (6 bases). The CDR3 spans 16 residues. CDR1 PRHDT and CDR2 FYEKMQ come from the germline V gene (reference sequence). V was shortened by 5 bases and J by 0 bases, with 17 bases between the two germline ends. Written as DNA, the CDR3 is TGTGCCAGCAGCAGCAGACAGGTTCGCATCTCCTACGAGCAGTACTTC. As protein: CASSSRQVRISYEQYF.

This clone has a single count. The V gene is TRBV5-6, the J gene TRBJ2-6; 7 nucleotides match TRBD1. The V gene end was trimmed by 2 bases and the J gene end by 1 base; junction bases not matched to a gene: 6. This CDR3 is built from 17 residues. Germline V gene sequence: CDR1 SGHDT, CDR2 YYEEEE. The CDR3 is CASSFRQGVSGANVLTF. As DNA, the CDR3 is TGTGCCAGCAGCTTTCGGCAGGGGGTTTCTGGGGCCAACGTCCTGACTTTC.